Following are 13 T cell receptor beta chains from one sample sequenced in a study of shared clonotypes between healthy human individuals. Data came from immunoSEQ multiplex PCR; TCRdb stores just in-frame clones and leaves some out. This table holds about 2 million clones, approximately 95% found once. Input material: naive CD4+ T cells sorted from blood. The subset denotes: CD45RA+ positively selected. The receptors were gathered from a man between 18 and 35 years old in good health.

In regard to this clone: Distinct nucleotide sequences in the sample also encode this CDR3. The chain carries TRBV7-2 and TRBJ2-3; tentative D call: TRBD1 (7 bases). The germline V gene encodes CDR1 SGHTA and CDR2 FQGNSA. This CDR3 has 16 amino acids. Deletions cut 0 bases from V and 1 base from J, with 11 bases between. CDR3 amino acids: CASSLARDRGTDTQYF. CDR3 sequence (DNA): TGTGCCAGCAGCTTAGCGCGGGACAGAGGCACAGATACGCAGTATTTT.

This clone showed up just a few times. The chain recombines TRBV5-1 with TRBJ1-5, with D possibly matching TRBD1 (6 bases). Germline values: CDR1 SGHRS, CDR2 YFSETQ. V was cut by 3 bases and J by 6 bases, with 22 bases left in between. This CDR3 spans 17 amino acids. CDR3 in amino acids: CASSCAPPGQWGQPQHF. The CDR3 DNA sequence: TGCGCCAGCAGCTGTGCACCTCCGGGACAATGGGGTCAGCCCCAGCATTTT.

The V and J genes are TRBV19 and TRBJ1-5; 10 bases fit TRBD1. Germline trimming cut 6 bases from V and 2 bases from J; bases unmatched to any gene: 7. Germline loops: CDR1 LNHDA, CDR2 SQIVND (reference sequence). The CDR3 loop spans 16 amino acids. DNA of the CDR3: TGTGCCAGTAGGGTTACCGGGACAGGGGGCAATCAGCCCCAGCATTTT. Translation gives CASRVTGTGGNQPQHF.

To note about this clone: This sample includes further DNA sequences coding for the same CDR3. The CDR3 here is CASSQGDRGGQETQYF. In DNA, the CDR3 is TGCGCCAGCAGCCAAGGGGACAGGGGGGGGCAAGAGACCCAGTACTTC. The chain links TRBV4-3 to TRBJ2-5; 11 positions match TRBD1. Germline V gene data show CDR1 as LGHNA and CDR2 as YSLEER. The trim removed 1 base at V and 2 bases at J, leaving 3 bases unmatched. The CDR3 is made up of 16 amino acids.

This chain uses TRBV5-1 with TRBJ1-6, with TRBD1 identical over 7 bases. CDR1 and CDR2 (germline): SGHRS, YFSETQ. The J segment lost 8 bases and the V segment lost 3 bases, leaving 8 bases of the junction unmatched. The CDR3 has 15 residues. The DNA for the CDR3 is TGCGCCAGCAGCTATACAGCAGGGGGGGATTCACCCCTCCACTTT. Encoded protein: CASSYTAGGDSPLHF. The full variable domain, completed using reference TRBV5-1 and TRBJ1-6, is KAGVTQTPRYLIKTRGQQVTLSCSPISGHRSVSWYQQTPGQGLQFLFEYFSETQRNKGNFPGRFSGRQFSNSRSEMNVSTLELGDSALYLCASSYTAGGDSPLHFGNGTRLTVT.

The rearrangement uses TRBV6-5 and TRBJ1-1; tentatively, D is TRBD1 (5 bases). Trimming pared 4 bases from V and 0 bases from J, leaving 9 bases between. The CDR3 contains 14 residues. Germline CDR1 reads MNHEY; CDR2 reads SVGAGI. CDR3: CASSWDGLNTEAFF. The CDR3 DNA follows: TGTGCCAGCAGTTGGGACGGACTGAACACTGAAGCTTTCTTT.

This clone was seen just once. The chain recombines TRBV7-9 with TRBJ2-1; 7 bases match TRBD1. CDR1 is SEHNR and CDR2 is FQNEAQ in the germline V gene (reference sequence). V dropped 1 base and J dropped 3; count of bases not matched to a gene: 3. The CDR3 totals 15 residues. The CDR3 loop is CASSLEGGVYNEQFF. The CDR3, as DNA: TGTGCCAGCAGCTTAGAAGGGGGCGTCTACAATGAGCAGTTCTTC. The full variable domain, completed using reference TRBV7-9 and TRBJ2-1, is DTGVSQNPRHKITKRGQNVTFRCDPISEHNRLYWYRQTLGQGPEFLTYFQNEAQLEKSRLLSDRFSAERPKGSFSTLEIQRTEQGDSAMYLCASSLEGGVYNEQFFGPGTRLTVL.

The gene calls are TRBV2 and TRBJ2-2; either TRBD1 or TRBD2 may fit D (5 bases each). Between the trimmed V and J ends, which lost 1 base and 4 bases, there was a span of 10 bases. The CDR3 is 15 amino acids. Germline CDR1 reads SNHLY; CDR2 reads FYNNEI. CDR3 sequence reads: CASSEGQGRTGELFF. For the CDR3, the DNA is TGTGCCAGCAGTGAAGGGCAGGGACGCACCGGGGAGCTGTTTTTT.

The rearrangement joins TRBV4-2 to TRBJ2-1; maybe TRBD2 (6 bases). Trimming stripped 0 bases from V and 5 bases from J, with 11 bases between. The CDR3 runs 15 residues. From germline, CDR1 is LGHNA and CDR2 YNFKEQ. The CDR3, as DNA: TGTGCCAGCAGCCAAGATAGTGCGGGGAACAATGAGCAGTTCTTC. This translates into CASSQDSAGNNEQFF.

V gene TRBV25-1 combines with J gene TRBJ1-6; D possibly corresponds to TRBD1 (6 bases). CDR1 is MGHDK and CDR2 is SYGVNS in the germline V gene. CDR3 length equals 16 residues. V was pared by 3 bases and J by 7 bases, with 16 bases between. CDR3 sequence: CASSEGGRIRNSPLHF. The CDR3 nucleotides read TGTGCCAGCAGTGAGGGGGGGCGGATACGCAATTCACCCCTCCACTTT.

CDR3 in DNA: TGTGCCAGCAGCATCGGGACGAATAATGAAAAACTGTTTTTT. This gives the protein CASSIGTNNEKLFF. The V gene is TRBV11-2, the J gene TRBJ1-4, with D perhaps matching TRBD1 (5 bases). The CDR3 loop spans 14 amino acids. Between the trimmed V and J ends, which lost 5 bases and 4 bases, there was a span of 11 bases. Germline CDR1 and CDR2: SGHAT and FQNNGV. Combining the CDR3 with reference TRBV11-2 and TRBJ1-4 gives the whole variable domain EAGVAQSPRYKIIEKRQSVAFWCNPISGHATLYWYQQILGQGPKLLIQFQNNGVVDDSQLPKDRFSAERLKGVDSTLKIQPAKLEDSAVYLCASSIGTNNEKLFFGSGTQLSVL.

The CDR3 reads CASSEGRRNEKLFF. For the CDR3, the DNA is TGTGCCAGCAGTGAAGGACGGCGCAATGAAAAACTGTTTTTT. The chain combines TRBV2 with TRBJ1-4; no clear D. The V gene's germline CDR1 is SNHLY and CDR2 FYNNEI. CDR3 length: 14 residues. V was pared by 1 base and J by 5 bases, with 8 bases between.

The chain carries TRBV4-1 and TRBJ2-7, with TRBD1 matching over 9 bases. Per germline, CDR1 MGHRA and CDR2 YSYEKL. Losses at the gene ends were 5 bases for V and 3 bases for J; bases not matched to a gene: 5. The CDR3 is 14 residues long. The CDR3 here is CASSYRTGDYEQYF. CDR3 coding DNA: TGCGCCAGCAGCTATCGGACAGGGGACTACGAGCAGTACTTC.